One sample yielded the 29 T cell receptor beta chains listed below, sequenced in a study of metastatic and nonmetastatic thyroid tumors. With MiXCR, TCRdb called clones anew from the PCR reads. The table records about 4,000 clones, less than 40% of them present only once. Thyroid surgery was preceded by no treatment in any patient. The sequencing sample was made of adjacent normal tissue. All receptors derive from a female donor with papillary thyroid cancer or a benign thyroid nodule (not recorded which). Some clones in this sample may be carry-over from other donors' samples.

Judged by abundance, this clone is large. The chain links TRBV2 to TRBJ1-6; D is perhaps TRBD1 (5 bases). V was shortened by 4 bases and J by 8 bases, with 12 bases between the two germline ends. CDR3 length: 14 residues. Germline V lookup: CDR1 SNHLY, CDR2 FYNNEI. This CDR3 reads CASSGQGDYSPLHF. CDR3 DNA: TGTGCCAGCAGTGGGCAGGGCGATTATTCACCCCTCCACTTT. The whole variable domain, filled in from reference TRBV2 and TRBJ1-6, reads EPEVTQTPSHQVTQMGQEVILRCVPISNHLYFYWYRQILGQKVEFLVSFYNNEISEKSEIFDDQFSVERPDGSNFTLKIRSTKLEDSAMYFCASSGQGDYSPLHFGNGTRLTVT.

This clone has just one count. This sequence joins TRBV20-1 and TRBJ2-7; 9 nucleotides line up with TRBD2. V trimming: 3 bases; J trimming: 4 bases; junction bases outside the gene matches: 4. The germline gives CDR1 DFQATT, CDR2 SNEGSKA (reference sequence). There are 13 residues in the CDR3. CDR3 DNA sequence: TGCAGTGCTAGCCATAGCGGGAGATACGAGCAGTACTTC. Its protein is CSASHSGRYEQYF.

The chain joins TRBV27 to TRBJ1-5; D remains ambiguous. Germline V gives CDR1 MNHEY, CDR2 SMNVEV (reference sequence). The CDR3 is made up of 13 amino acids. Trimming took 3 bases from V and 1 from J, leaving 4 bases between them. CDR3 coding DNA: TGTGCCAGCAGTTTCCAGAGCAATCAGCCCCAGCATTTT. Translated: CASSFQSNQPQHF.

This clone has a handful of counts. The chain combines TRBV11-2 with TRBJ2-7, with 8 bases matching TRBD2. Germline CDR1 and CDR2: SGHAT and FQNNGV. V dropped 3 bases and J dropped 7; count of bases not matched to a gene: 14. The CDR3 is 16 amino acids. The CDR3 DNA is TGTGCCAGCAGCTTCCGGGGGGGCACCACTTTTGGGGAGCAGTACTTC. This translates into CASSFRGGTTFGEQYF.

In this sample, this clone turned up a few times. V gene TRBV6-2 or TRBV6-3 combines with J gene TRBJ2-1, with 14 bases aligning to TRBD2. Germline V gene data show CDR1 as MNHEY and CDR2 as SVGEGT. The CDR3 is 18 amino acids. After removal of 4 bases from V and 1 base from J, the junction contained 6 bases not matched to a gene. This chain's CDR3 is CASSSGTSGSTSYNEQFF. CDR3 coding DNA: TGTGCCAGCAGTTCCGGGACTAGCGGGAGTACTTCCTACAATGAGCAGTTCTTC.

The chain uses TRBV19 and TRBJ2-7, with TRBD2 matching 8 bases. V trimming: 7 bases; J trimming: 1 base; junction bases outside the gene matches: 12. CDR3 size: 16 residues. The germline CDR1 and CDR2 sequences are LNHDA and SQIVND (reference sequence). The CDR3 protein is CASTSDSGVPSYEQYF. Written as DNA, the CDR3 is TGTGCCAGTACCTCCGATAGCGGGGTCCCTTCCTACGAGCAGTACTTC.

This clone has a count of ten or more. The chain joins TRBV11-3 to TRBJ1-2, with 7 bases that match TRBD1. The CDR3 sequence is 16 residues long. CDR1 and CDR2 from the germline V gene are SGHNT and YENEEA. Trimming at V came to 5 bases and at J to 8 bases, leaving 17 bases not matched to a gene. CDR3 amino acids: CASSPGGGRTFFGYTF. DNA of the CDR3: TGTGCCAGCAGCCCAGGAGGGGGCAGGACCTTCTTCGGCTACACCTTC.

This clone was seen more than once but under ten times. The chain has TRBV6-1 and TRBJ1-5; D not resolved. The CDR3 contains 14 residues. Trimming left V 2 bases short and J 4 bases short, with 9 bases between. Germline lookup yields CDR1 MNHNS and CDR2 SASEGT. As DNA, the CDR3 is TGTGCCAGCAGTGAAAAATCGGCAAATCAGCCCCAGCATTTT. Protein sequence: CASSEKSANQPQHF.

This chain connects TRBV7-6 to TRBJ2-7, with a weak D call TRBD2 (5 bases). Germline CDR1 reads SGHVS; CDR2 reads FNYEAQ. V lost 1 base, J lost 2 bases, and 6 bases lay in between. CDR3 length: 13 amino acids. The CDR3 protein is CASSLGTAYEQYF. CDR3 sequence (DNA): TGTGCCAGCAGCTTAGGGACTGCCTACGAGCAGTACTTC.

The chain combines TRBV6-2 or TRBV6-3 with TRBJ2-7, with 13 bases that match TRBD2. Germline V CDR1 and CDR2: MNHEY, SVGEGT. J was trimmed by 5 bases and V by 6 bases; bases with no gene match: 4. This CDR3 is 14 amino acids long. In DNA, the CDR3 is TGTGCCAGCAGGGGGACTAGCGGGACTAACGAGCAGTACTTC. Translated, it gives CASRGTSGTNEQYF.

The chain has TRBV11-1 and TRBJ1-6, with 9 bases identical to TRBD1. The CDR3 length is 15 residues. V dropped 3 bases and J dropped 9; count of bases not matched to a gene: 6. Germline V lookup: CDR1 SGHAT, CDR2 FQDESV (reference sequence). The CDR3 here is CASSLGTGILSPLHF. CDR3 in DNA: TGTGCCAGCAGCTTGGGGACAGGGATACTTTCACCCCTCCACTTT. The full variable domain, rest sourced from reference TRBV11-1 and TRBJ1-6, is EAEVAQSPRYKITEKSQAVAFWCDPISGHATLYWYRQILGQGPELLVQFQDESVVDDSQLPKDRFSAERLKGVDSTLKIQPAELGDSAMYLCASSLGTGILSPLHFGNGTRLTVT.

A word on this clone: Given the absence of the conserved phenylalanine or tryptophan at the CDR3 end, a read error is likely. The chain uses TRBV12-3 or TRBV12-4 and TRBJ1-1, with no clear D. The CDR3 spans 12 residues. The CDR3 reads CGISFGSTEAFY. The CDR3 DNA is TGTGGCATCAGTTTCGGCTCCACAGAAGCTTTCTAT.

This clone was observed a few times. V is TRBV12-3 or TRBV12-4 and J is TRBJ2-7; TRBD2 might be the D (6 bases). V lost 3 bases and J lost 1, with 16 bases in between. This CDR3 has 16 amino acids. In DNA form, the CDR3 reads TGTGCCAGCAGTTTGTATCTCACTAGCTTTTCCTACGAGCAGTACTTC. This codes for CASSLYLTSFSYEQYF.

Turning to this clone: One end of the junction does not line up with germline, which may come from a read error. V gene TRBV19 combines with J gene TRBJ2-7, with TRBD1 matching over 8 bases. The CDR3 loop spans 14 amino acids. CDR1 is LNHDA and CDR2 is SQIVND in the germline V gene (reference sequence). DNA of the CDR3: TGTGCCGGTAGTATAGGGACAGGCTCCTACGAGCAGTACTTC. It translates to CAGSIGTGSYEQYF.

This clone was recorded a few times. The CDR3: CASSLSGTQGKAFF. The DNA of the CDR3 is TGTGCCAGCAGTTTATCCGGGACCCAGGGAAAAGCTTTCTTT. The J gene is TRBJ1-1, the V gene TRBV12-3 or TRBV12-4, with a weak D call TRBD1 (5 bases). The CDR3 totals 14 residues. Trimming stripped 2 bases from V and 9 bases from J, with 16 bases between.

This clone was counted a single time. The J gene is TRBJ2-7, the V gene TRBV11-2; D remains ambiguous. The germline V and J ends were trimmed by 2 bases and 0 bases, with 8 bases remaining between them. CDR1 is SGHAT and CDR2 is FQNNGV in the germline V gene. This CDR3 contains 14 residues. CDR3 nucleotide sequence: TGTGCCAGCAGCTTATACACCCTCTCCTACGAGCAGTACTTC. Its protein is CASSLYTLSYEQYF.

The chain is built from TRBV30 and TRBJ1-1; D possibly corresponds to TRBD1 (5 bases). Trimming removed 3 bases at V and 10 bases at J, with 21 bases between. Germline CDR1 GTSNPN, CDR2 SVGIG (reference sequence). The CDR3 spans 14 residues. For the CDR3, the DNA is TGTGCCTGGAGCCCCAGGAGGGGTAGGGTTTTAGCTTTCTTT. Protein: CAWSPRRGRVLAFF.

CDR3 in amino acids: CASSLGGLEVVYEQYF. CDR3 coding DNA: TGTGCCAGCAGCTTAGGGGGACTAGAGGTGGTCTACGAGCAGTACTTC. The V gene is TRBV11-2, the J gene TRBJ2-7, with 8 bases lining up with TRBD2. CDR3 length: 16 residues. Per the germline V gene, CDR1 is SGHAT and CDR2 is FQNNGV. V shed 1 base, J shed 3 bases, and the junction held 8 bases outside the gene matches.

About this clone: At one boundary the junction diverges from the germline segment, which might be a read error. The chain joins TRBV6-1 to TRBJ2-1; 9 nucleotides match TRBD2. Germline CDR1 reads MNHNS; CDR2 reads SASEGT. The CDR3 sequence is 16 residues long. The chain's CDR3 is CTSSIPGLAIYNEQFF. CDR3 sequence (DNA): TGTACCAGCAGTATTCCGGGACTAGCTATATACAATGAGCAGTTCTTC.

A few counts support this clone. The chain employs TRBV27 and TRBJ2-7; no reliable D call. CDR3 length equals 12 residues. V gave up 7 bases and J gave up 0 bases, with 7 bases separating them. The germline gives CDR1 MNHEY, CDR2 SMNVEV (reference sequence). The CDR3 protein is CASTDNSYEQYF. The CDR3 bases are TGTGCCAGCACAGACAACTCCTACGAGCAGTACTTC.

The chain uses TRBV27 and TRBJ2-1; TRBD1 aligns across 10 bases. In germline, CDR1 is MNHEY, CDR2 SMNVEV (reference sequence). The V gene end was trimmed by 5 bases and the J gene end by 8 bases; junction bases not matched to a gene: 9. CDR3 size: 15 residues. In nucleotides, the CDR3 is TGTGCCAGCAGTGTTTGGACAGGGGGAGGCGATGAGCAGTTCTTC. Protein: CASSVWTGGGDEQFF.

This clone showed up just a few times. Other nucleotide sequences from this sample produce the same CDR3. The chain carries TRBV28 and TRBJ1-1; D unresolved. V lost 7 bases, J lost 0 bases, and 12 bases lay in between. The CDR3 totals 14 residues. CDR1 and CDR2 (germline): MDHEN, SYDVKM. CDR3 sequence: CASTPGRMNTEAFF. CDR3 DNA: TGTGCCAGCACCCCCGGACGTATGAACACTGAAGCTTTCTTT.

The chain is built from TRBV11-1 and TRBJ2-3; D is ambiguous. Trimming pared 5 bases from V and 0 bases from J, leaving 15 bases between. The germline CDR1 and CDR2 sequences are SGHAT and FQDESV (reference sequence). The CDR3 is 16 residues long. The CDR3 DNA reads TGTGCCAGCAGCGAGGTGGGCGGAACTAGCACAGATACGCAGTATTTT. Protein sequence: CASSEVGGTSTDTQYF.

A few counts support this clone. The chain carries TRBV24-1 and TRBJ2-6; D unresolved. Between the trimmed V and J ends, which lost 7 bases and 16 bases, there was a span of 13 bases. Per the germline V gene, CDR1 is KGHDR and CDR2 is SFDVKD. This CDR3 is built from 11 residues. CDR3 residues: CATRPHVGLTF. The CDR3 nucleotides read TGTGCCACCAGACCCCATGTAGGTCTGACTTTC.

To note about this clone: This CDR3 fails to terminate in the conserved phenylalanine or tryptophan, so it likely reflects a read error. No DNA is shown, since the ends of the CDR3 on it are uncertain; the CDR3 is the one TCRdb lists. The V and J genes are TRBV12-3 or TRBV12-4 and TRBJ1-1. The CDR3 is 12 residues long, counting both termini. The CDR3 is CASSFCSTESFI.

This rearrangement joins TRBV12-3 or TRBV12-4 to TRBJ2-7; D ambiguous. The CDR3 extends over 12 amino acids. V lost 1 base and J lost 6, with 7 bases in between. The CDR3 DNA sequence: TGTGCCAGCAGTTTAGGAGGTTTCGAGCAGTACTTC. Translation gives CASSLGGFEQYF.

The sample holds a few counts of this clone. The chain carries TRBV19 and TRBJ1-1; unclear D gene. The CDR3 sequence is 15 residues long. CDR1 is LNHDA and CDR2 is SQIVND in the germline V gene (reference sequence). The V end was cut by 5 bases, the J end by 10 bases, with 23 bases between. CDR3 DNA sequence: TGTGCCAGTAGTCCTTCATCGGCGGGCATCCTCGGAGCTTTCTTT. Translating it yields CASSPSSAGILGAFF.

This chain joins TRBV28 and TRBJ2-1; 12 nucleotides align to TRBD2. V dropped 5 bases and J dropped 8; count of bases not matched to a gene: 19. CDR3 length equals 19 residues. Germline-derived CDR1 and CDR2 are MDHEN and SYDVKM. The CDR3 here is CASSGTVPSGRASRDEQFF. In DNA form, the CDR3 reads TGTGCCAGCAGTGGGACAGTTCCTAGCGGGAGGGCTTCTCGGGATGAGCAGTTCTTC.

Relative to its sample, this clone is medium-sized. The chain employs TRBV14 and TRBJ2-7; D gene unclear. Trimming stripped 3 bases from V and 2 bases from J, with 8 bases between. CDR1 is SGHDN and CDR2 is FVKESK in the germline V gene. This CDR3 is 13 amino acids long. DNA of the CDR3: TGTGCCAGCAGCCACGGTGCTGCCTACGAGCAGTACTTC. The encoded protein is CASSHGAAYEQYF.